The present T cell receptor beta chain was sequenced within a study of CD8 T cells in ankylosing spondylitis. Study results and limitations: Disease-linked clones bore a CD8+ phenotype and were relatively rare in peripheral blood. A TCR beta motif of under ten highly homologous variants appeared characteristic of ankylosing spondylitis blood.

One entry per CDR3 protein results from TCRdb running MiXCR on the 5' RACE reads. The table lists under 10,000 distinct CDR3 sequences, 3% to 5% of them singletons. This clonotype was seen many times. Its antigen remains unknown. V shed 3 bases, J shed 5 bases, and the junction held 13 bases outside the gene matches. Germline CDR1 reads SGDLS; CDR2 reads YYNGEE. This CDR3 has 17 residues. This TCR derives from a female donor with ankylosing spondylitis or in good health (not recorded which). Sequencing was done on a sample of blood, either unsorted or a sorted T cell fraction (not recorded which). The chain uses TRBV9 and TRBJ2-5; 10 positions agree with TRBD2. The CDR3 is CASSASTGTSVRETQYF. CDR3 in DNA: TGTGCCAGCAGCGCCTCGACGGGGACTAGCGTCCGGGAGACCCAGTACTTC.